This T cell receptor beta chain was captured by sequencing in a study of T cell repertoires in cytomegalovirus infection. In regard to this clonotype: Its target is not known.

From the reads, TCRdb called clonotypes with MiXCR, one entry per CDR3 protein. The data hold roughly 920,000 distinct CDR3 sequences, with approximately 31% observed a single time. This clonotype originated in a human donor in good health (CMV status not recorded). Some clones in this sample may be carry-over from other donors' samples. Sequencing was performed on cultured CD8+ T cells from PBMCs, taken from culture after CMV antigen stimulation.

The CDR3: CASSYSGTSGGATYNEQFF. The CDR3 DNA follows: TGTGCCAGCAGTTACTCGGGGACTAGCGGGGGGGCTACCTACAATGAGCAGTTCTTC. J is TRBJ2-1 and V is TRBV6-5, with 16 bases matching TRBD2. The germline V gene has CDR1 MNHEY and CDR2 SVGAGI. The CDR3 length is 19 residues. Losses at the gene ends were 0 bases for V and 2 bases for J; bases not matched to a gene: 4.